What follows describes a single T cell receptor (beta chain). Its antigen is undetermined. Assay used: immunoSEQ multiplex PCR; TCRdb lists only in-frame clones, some missing. The sample shows 63,000 or so clones, about 91% of them seen only once. The data were obtained in a study of OX40 agonist ivuxolimab in advanced cancers. As for the study in general: Checkpoint inhibitors had been given previously to under 50% of patients.

Study-level findings and limits: Dosing at 0.1 to 3.0 mg/kg was accompanied by clonal expansion of CD4+ and CD8+ blood T cells by week 6.

The CDR3 spans 13 residues. Germline V gene sequence: CDR1 GTSNPN, CDR2 SVGIG (reference sequence). With 3 bases clipped from V and 5 bases from J, the junction kept 6 bases outside the gene matches. The sample was CD4+ or CD8+ T cells sorted from blood, taken in a trial of the OX40 agonist ivuxolimab. The chain joins TRBV30 to TRBJ2-7; TRBD1 aligns across 8 bases. This clonotype was sampled from an adult with an advanced solid tumor such as melanoma, head and neck, liver or kidney cancer. This CDR3 reads CAWSETGVDEQYF. For the CDR3, the DNA is TGTGCCTGGAGCGAGACAGGGGTCGACGAGCAGTACTTC.